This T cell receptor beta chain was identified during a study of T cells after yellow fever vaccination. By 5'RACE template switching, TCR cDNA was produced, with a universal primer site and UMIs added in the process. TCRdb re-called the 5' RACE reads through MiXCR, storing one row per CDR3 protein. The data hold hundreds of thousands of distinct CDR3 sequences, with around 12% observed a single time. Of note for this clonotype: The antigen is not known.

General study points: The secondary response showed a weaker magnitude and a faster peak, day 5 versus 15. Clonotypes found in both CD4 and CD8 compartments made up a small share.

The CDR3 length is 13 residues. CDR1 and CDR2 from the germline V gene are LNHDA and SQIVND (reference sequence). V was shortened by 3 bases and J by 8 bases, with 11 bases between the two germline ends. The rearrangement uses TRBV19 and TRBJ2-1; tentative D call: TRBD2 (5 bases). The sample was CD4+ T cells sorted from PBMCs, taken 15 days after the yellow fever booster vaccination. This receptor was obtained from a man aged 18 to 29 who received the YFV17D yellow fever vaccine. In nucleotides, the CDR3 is TGTGCCAGTAGTATGAGGGCCAGCTATGAGCAGTTCTTC. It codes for CASSMRASYEQFF.